The present entry profiles one T cell receptor (beta chain) with its context. The antigen is not known. This entry is derived from a study of cytomegalovirus exposure and HLA in healthy donors. General study findings and limits: Later analysis suggested most CMV-associated TCR beta chains were HLA-restricted.

The PCR was carried out with 60 Vbeta primers and 13 Jbeta primers. Data came from immunoSEQ multiplex PCR; TCRdb stores just in-frame clones and leaves some out. The sample shows 130,000 to 150,000 clones, 80% of them seen only once. V was clipped by 0 bases and J by 5 bases, with 6 bases between them. The CDR3 extends over 13 amino acids. Germline values: CDR1 LGHNT, CDR2 FRNRAP. This receptor was taken from a male donor in good health and CMV-seropositive. The chain combines TRBV12-5 with TRBJ2-3; TRBD1 might be the D (6 bases). The sequencing sample was made of PBMCs. Here the CDR3 reads CASGLVGGDTQYF. In DNA, the CDR3 is TGTGCTAGTGGTTTGGTAGGGGGAGATACGCAGTATTTT. The variable domain in full, completed from reference TRBV12-5 and TRBJ2-3, reads DARVTQTPRHKVTEMGQEVTMRCQPILGHNTVFWYRQTMMQGLELLAYFRNRAPLDDSGMPKDRFSAEMPDATLATLKIQPSEPRDSAVYFCASGLVGGDTQYFGPGTRLTVL.